The 12 T cell receptor beta chains given below trace back to one sample, sequenced in a study of response to subunit inactivated influenza vaccine. Each CDR3 protein gets one entry after TCRdb re-called the RT-PCR reads with MiXCR. The table shows about 650,000 distinct CDR3 sequences, with around 15% occurring only once. The source material was PBMCs from blood, sampled about 14 days before vaccination. These receptors were obtained from a man aged 45 to 65 who received an inactivated influenza vaccine.

This clonotype appeared many times. CDR3 protein: CASSVEPGRTDTQYF. CDR3 nucleotides: TGTGCCAGCAGCGTAGAACCAGGCCGCACAGATACGCAGTATTTT. The chain is built from TRBV9 and TRBJ2-3; no clear D. This CDR3 has 15 amino acids. V shed 0 bases and J shed 1 base, with 9 bases lying between them. Germline CDR1 and CDR2: SGDLS and YYNGEE. Filled out from reference TRBV9 and TRBJ2-3, the complete variable domain reads DSGVTQTPKHLITATGQRVTLRCSPRSGDLSVYWYQQSLDQGLQFLIQYYNGEERAKGNILERFSAQQFPDLHSELNLSSLELGDSALYFCASSVEPGRTDTQYFGPGTRLTVL.

This clonotype occurred a few times. V usage is TRBV29-1 and J usage is TRBJ2-7; 7 nucleotides align to TRBD2. Germline CDR1 and CDR2: SQVTM and ANQGSEA. Trimming cost V 4 bases and J 6 bases; bases outside gene matches: 6. The CDR3 is made up of 12 amino acids. The CDR3 spells CSVAGTGGEQYF. Written as DNA, the CDR3 is TGCAGCGTTGCCGGGACGGGGGGCGAGCAGTACTTC.

This clonotype was found a few times. V usage is TRBV11-2 and J usage is TRBJ1-2; D possibly corresponds to TRBD1 (5 bases). This CDR3 is built from 15 residues. Germline-derived CDR1 and CDR2 are SGHAT and FQNNGV. V shed 1 base and J shed 3 bases, with 12 bases lying between them. CDR3 residues: CASSLGEGVDYGYTF. The CDR3 DNA reads TGTGCCAGCAGCTTAGGTGAAGGGGTAGACTATGGCTACACCTTC. The full variable domain, rest sourced from reference TRBV11-2 and TRBJ1-2, is EAGVAQSPRYKIIEKRQSVAFWCNPISGHATLYWYQQILGQGPKLLIQFQNNGVVDDSQLPKDRFSAERLKGVDSTLKIQPAKLEDSAVYLCASSLGEGVDYGYTFGSGTRLTVV.

CDR3: CASSWGTGLEQYF. CDR3 bases: TGTGCCAGCAGCTGGGGGACAGGGCTCGAGCAGTACTTC. The V and J genes are TRBV7-2 and TRBJ2-7, with 9 bases identical to TRBD1. The germline CDR1 and CDR2 sequences are SGHTA and FQGNSA. V shed 4 bases, J shed 6 bases, and the junction held 4 bases outside the gene matches. The CDR3 has 13 residues. Looking up the rest from reference TRBV7-2 and TRBJ2-7 gives the full variable domain: GAGVSQSPSNKVTEKGKDVELRCDPISGHTALYWYRQSLGQGLEFLIYFQGNSAPDKSGLPSDRFSAERTGGSVSTLTIQRTQQEDSAVYLCASSWGTGLEQYFGPGTRLTVT.

This clonotype was seen a few times. J is TRBJ2-3 and V is TRBV7-3; 10 bases map to TRBD1. The CDR3 consists of 15 residues. V was clipped by 5 bases and J by 2 bases; unmatched bases: 4. CDR1 SGHTA and CDR2 FQGTGA come from the germline V gene. CDR3 in amino acids: CASSRGTGATDTQYF. As DNA, the CDR3 is TGTGCCAGCAGCCGAGGGACAGGGGCCACAGATACGCAGTATTTT.

The chain combines TRBV20-1 with TRBJ2-1; D is undetermined. This CDR3 is built from 13 residues. Deletions cut 3 bases from V and 3 bases from J, with 9 bases between. CDR1 and CDR2 from the germline V gene are DFQATT and SNEGSKA (reference sequence). CDR3 coding DNA: TGCAGTGCTAGCTTGAAAGACTACAATGAGCAGTTCTTC. Protein: CSASLKDYNEQFF.

This clonotype has a handful of counts. DNA for the CDR3: TGTGCCAGCAGCCAAGATTGGCTCAAAAACTATGGCTACACCTTC. Translated: CASSQDWLKNYGYTF. The chain carries TRBV4-2 and TRBJ1-2, with unresolved D. CDR3 size: 15 residues. V was clipped by 0 bases and J by 2 bases, with 10 bases between them. Germline values: CDR1 LGHNA, CDR2 YNFKEQ.

A few counts support this clonotype. The chain joins TRBV5-1 to TRBJ2-2, with TRBD1 identical over 8 bases. CDR1 is SGHRS, CDR2 YFSETQ, per germline. The CDR3 contains 15 residues. Trimming took 5 bases from V and 6 from J; bases not matched to a gene: 9. CDR3 sequence (DNA): TGCGCCAGCAGGAATGGACAGGGCAGCGCCGGGGAGCTGTTTTTT. It translates to CASRNGQGSAGELFF.

There are a few counts of this clonotype. The V gene is TRBV12-3 or TRBV12-4, the J gene TRBJ2-1; 8 nucleotides line up with TRBD1. V lost 3 bases to trimming and J lost 8 bases; unmatched junction nucleotides: 9. CDR3 size: 15 residues. The CDR3 region has the DNA TGTGCCAGCAGTTTTGGTCCAGGGGGCTTGGATGAGCAGTTCTTC. Protein: CASSFGPGGLDEQFF.

This clonotype was picked up a small number of times. This chain joins TRBV5-1 and TRBJ1-5; D is unclear. The CDR3 contains 15 residues. Germline loops: CDR1 SGHRS, CDR2 YFSETQ. V was trimmed by 1 base and J by 0 bases, leaving 8 bases between them. The CDR3 coding sequence is TGCGCCAGCAGCTTGACAGCGGATAGCAATCAGCCCCAGCATTTT. Its protein is CASSLTADSNQPQHF.

The chain employs TRBV7-2 and TRBJ2-1; possible D gene TRBD2, 5 bases. The CDR3 consists of 13 residues. V was trimmed by 3 bases and J by 7 bases, leaving 10 bases between them. CDR1 and CDR2 from the germline V gene are SGHTA and FQGNSA. CDR3 DNA sequence: TGTGCCAGCAGCTTCAAAAGGGAGAATGAGCAGTTCTTC. It codes for CASSFKRENEQFF.

The CDR3 spells CASCSGRASDGELFF. CDR3 nucleotides: TGTGCCAGCTGCAGCGGGAGGGCCTCAGACGGGGAGCTGTTTTTT. The chain combines TRBV12-3 or TRBV12-4 with TRBJ2-2; the match to TRBD2 covers 10 bases. The CDR3 consists of 15 residues. The ends lost 8 bases at V and 7 bases at J; junction bases unmatched: 10.